Below are 20 T cell receptor beta chains sequenced from a single sample in a study of shared clonotypes between healthy human individuals (dated by TCRdb to about 2020). The library relied on the immunoSEQ multiplex PCR assay. TCRdb took this table from immuneACCESS and kept in-frame rearrangements with V and J called. Such tables lack part of the clones; where checked against another copy, unresolved V genes explain under half of the gap, and the rest is unexplained. The sample table lists roughly 650,000 clones, roughly 97% of them with a count of one. The ten largest clones add up to 0.045% to 0.07% of the sample. The sequenced sample consisted of naive CD4+ T cells sorted from blood. Sample cell subset or site, as interpreted from the label and publication: CD45RA+ positively selected. The receptor set was obtained from a woman in her 30s in good health.

The V and J genes are TRBV7-3 and TRBJ1-5, with 7 bases matching TRBD1. The CDR3 is 17 amino acids. With 2 bases clipped from V and 6 bases from J, the junction kept 13 bases outside the gene matches. The germline V gene encodes CDR1 SGHTA and CDR2 FQGTGA. The CDR3 spells CASSLDSLTGIAQPQHF. CDR3 coding DNA: TGTGCCAGCAGCTTAGACAGTCTGACAGGGATTGCTCAGCCCCAGCATTTT.

The chain carries TRBV19 and TRBJ2-6; 7 bases fit TRBD2. This CDR3 has 17 amino acids. With V trimmed by 5 bases and J by 0 bases, 7 bases remained unmatched. Germline CDR1 LNHDA, CDR2 SQIVND (reference sequence). CDR3 sequence: CASSLYGGYSGANVLTF. Here the CDR3 DNA reads TGTGCCAGTAGTTTGTACGGGGGGTACTCTGGGGCCAACGTCCTGACTTTC.

This clone was seen just once. The genes are TRBV27 and TRBJ2-7, with 10 bases fitting TRBD1. CDR1 is MNHEY, CDR2 SMNVEV, per germline (reference sequence). CDR3 length: 16 amino acids. V lost 6 bases to trimming and J lost 1 base; unmatched junction nucleotides: 9. CDR3 DNA sequence: TGTGCCAGCAGCCTCCGAGGGACAGGGGCGTCCTACGAGCAGTACTTC. Amino acids: CASSLRGTGASYEQYF.

This chain connects TRBV6-1 to TRBJ1-5; D might be TRBD1 (6 bases). The CDR3 has 13 residues. V was trimmed by 4 bases and J by 5 bases, leaving 9 bases between them. Germline V gene lookup returns CDR1 MNHNS and CDR2 SASEGT. CDR3 coding DNA: TGTGCCAGCAGTGGTAGGGGGGATCAGCCCCAGCATTTT. This gives the protein CASSGRGDQPQHF.

The chain couples TRBV28 to TRBJ2-2; no definite D call. The germline gives CDR1 MDHEN, CDR2 SYDVKM. CDR3 size: 12 residues. The V and J ends lost 9 bases and 4 bases respectively, with 9 bases between them. CDR3 sequence reads: CASLGGTGELFF. Here the CDR3 DNA reads TGTGCCAGTTTAGGCGGCACCGGGGAGCTGTTTTTT.

The chain employs TRBV2 and TRBJ2-1, with 9 positions matching TRBD2. The CDR3 is made up of 17 amino acids. J lost 6 bases, V lost 3 bases, and 12 bases had no gene match. Looked up from germline, CDR1 is SNHLY and CDR2 is FYNNEI. The DNA of the CDR3 is TGTGCCAGCAGTGAGACAGGCGGGAGGGTTGTGGGCAATGAGCAGTTCTTC. Translated, it gives CASSETGGRVVGNEQFF.

This rearrangement joins TRBV29-1 to TRBJ1-1; D remains ambiguous. This CDR3 spans 10 amino acids. Germline V gene lookup returns CDR1 SQVTM and CDR2 ANQGSEA. V dropped 5 bases and J dropped 3 bases, with 4 bases sitting between them. The CDR3 DNA sequence: TGCAGCGTTAAGGACACTGAAGCTTTCTTT. As protein: CSVKDTEAFF.

The V gene is TRBV18, the J gene TRBJ1-5; TRBD1 matches 9 bases. The V gene's germline CDR1 is KGHSH and CDR2 LQKENI. Trimming at V came to 6 bases and at J to 6 bases, leaving 9 bases not matched to a gene. The CDR3 loop spans 15 amino acids. This CDR3 reads CASSLPGQGGQPQHF. For the CDR3, the DNA is TGTGCCAGCTCTCTCCCGGGACAGGGCGGTCAGCCCCAGCATTTT.

V and J are TRBV5-1 and TRBJ2-5, with 9 bases fitting TRBD2. Germline V CDR1 and CDR2: SGHRS, YFSETQ. The CDR3 is 16 residues long. V shed 1 base, J shed 4 bases, and the junction held 8 bases outside the gene matches. In nucleotides, the CDR3 is TGCGCCAGCAGCTTGAGTGGGGTAGCGGGAGTAGAGACCCAGTACTTC. This translates into CASSLSGVAGVETQYF.

The chain recombines TRBV18 with TRBJ2-2; TRBD2 matches 15 bases. This CDR3 spans 18 amino acids. The V segment lost 3 bases and the J segment 6 bases; nucleotides outside the gene matches: 8. Germline V lookup: CDR1 KGHSH, CDR2 LQKENI. CDR3 loop: CASSPPGLAGGKAGELFF. The DNA of the CDR3 is TGTGCCAGCTCACCTCCGGGACTAGCGGGAGGAAAGGCCGGGGAGCTGTTTTTT.

The rearrangement uses TRBV10-3 and TRBJ1-2; 10 positions match TRBD1. Trimming at V came to 5 bases and at J to 0 bases, leaving 3 bases not matched to a gene. The CDR3 spans 15 residues. Germline CDR1 ENHRY, CDR2 SYGVKD. In DNA form, the CDR3 reads TGTGCCATCAGTACCGGGACAGGGGCTAACTATGGCTACACCTTC. This translates into CAISTGTGANYGYTF.

This clone was counted a single time. V is TRBV29-1 and J is TRBJ2-7; the D gene is possibly TRBD1 (5 bases). The CDR3 sequence is 15 residues long. V lost 0 bases and J lost 7, with 19 bases in between. Germline V gene data show CDR1 as SQVTM and CDR2 as ANQGSEA. The CDR3 here is CSVEDLSGAQGEQYF. In DNA, the CDR3 is TGCAGCGTTGAAGATCTGAGTGGGGCCCAAGGGGAGCAGTACTTC.

The V gene is TRBV11-3, the J gene TRBJ2-5, with 10 bases that match TRBD1. TRBJ2-7 explains the end of the DNA better; the J call may be wrong. There are 13 residues in the CDR3. Germline values: CDR1 SGHNT, CDR2 YENEEA. CDR3 sequence (DNA): TGTGCCAGCAGCCTCGGGACAGGGGACGAGCAGTACTTC. Amino acids: CASSLGTGDEQYF.

V is TRBV10-2 and J is TRBJ2-7, with D maybe TRBD2 (7 bases). V was pared by 2 bases and J by 5 bases, with 13 bases between. Germline values: CDR1 WSHSY, CDR2 SAAADI. CDR3 size: 14 residues. CDR3: CASSERGGAHEQYF. In DNA form, the CDR3 reads TGCGCCAGCAGTGAGAGGGGGGGAGCCCACGAGCAGTACTTC.

The chain recombines TRBV18 with TRBJ1-6, with TRBD1 matching 7 bases. After removal of 3 bases from V and 14 bases from J, the junction contained 13 bases not matched to a gene. From germline, CDR1 is KGHSH and CDR2 LQKENI. This CDR3 is 15 amino acids long. CDR3 sequence (DNA): TGTGCCAGCTCACCCTTCACAGGGGAGGAAAGGGCCCTCCACTTT. It yields the protein CASSPFTGEERALHF.

In its sample, this clone was seen once. The chain couples TRBV7-2 to TRBJ1-2; no reliable D call. Germline CDR1 and CDR2: SGHTA and FQGNSA. This CDR3 has 16 amino acids. V lost 5 bases and J lost 4, with 20 bases in between. Written as DNA, the CDR3 is TGTGCCAGCAGCCAAGATAGACAAATGGGAATCTATGGCTACACCTTC. Protein product: CASSQDRQMGIYGYTF.

J is TRBJ2-5 and V is TRBV6-5; 9 positions match TRBD2. V was pared by 5 bases and J by 1 base, with 2 bases of the junction left unmatched. Germline V CDR1 and CDR2: MNHEY, SVGAGI. The CDR3 is 14 amino acids. The CDR3 nucleotides read TGTGCCAGCAGTGTGACTAGCGGCCAAGAGACCCAGTACTTC. Amino acids: CASSVTSGQETQYF.

The rearrangement links TRBV6-5 to TRBJ1-2; possibly TRBD1 for D (5 bases). The CDR3 is 14 residues long. The germline CDR1 and CDR2 sequences are MNHEY and SVGAGI. Between the trimmed V and J ends, which lost 5 bases and 1 base, there was a span of 11 bases. CDR3 in amino acids: CASSRQRINYGYTF. DNA of the CDR3: TGTGCCAGCAGTCGACAGAGAATTAACTATGGCTACACCTTC.

The chain is built from TRBV11-3 and TRBJ2-3; D remains ambiguous. V was cut by 0 bases and J by 4 bases, with 8 bases left in between. Germline V gene sequence: CDR1 SGHNT, CDR2 YENEEA. This CDR3 spans 14 amino acids. The CDR3 coding sequence is TGTGCCAGCAGCTTAGATCCCTCTCCAGATACGCAGTATTTT. The encoded protein is CASSLDPSPDTQYF.

The chain recombines TRBV29-1 with TRBJ1-5, with D perhaps matching TRBD1 (5 bases). The germline V and J ends were trimmed by 4 bases and 7 bases, with 11 bases remaining between them. This CDR3 comprises 12 residues. The germline CDR1 and CDR2 sequences are SQVTM and ANQGSEA. CDR3 DNA: TGCAGCGTTGCCGGGACGGGACAGCCCCAGCATTTT. It translates to CSVAGTGQPQHF.